This TCR beta chain was retrieved from a study of control samples from healthy donors and cancer patients. Trimming took 4 bases from V and 0 from J; bases not matched to a gene: 3. Germline V gene sequence: CDR1 KGHSH, CDR2 LQKENI. There are 15 residues in the CDR3. The data were produced by immunoSEQ multiplex PCR, yet TCRdb's version contains in-frame clones alone and is incomplete. The sample includes under 90,000 clones, 92% of them seen just once. This chain joins TRBV18 and TRBJ1-5, with 7 nucleotides matching TRBD1. The clonotype comes from a woman aged 55-75 years in good health. The source material was blood. CDR3: CASSLGQNSNQPQHF. Here the CDR3 DNA reads TGTGCCAGCTCACTGGGACAGAATAGCAATCAGCCCCAGCATTTT.